Given below is one T cell receptor beta chain in context. With random hexamers, roughly 0.45 to 1 ug RNA was reverse transcribed. Across 54 Vbeta and 13 Jbeta, immunoSEQ multiplex PCR amplified TCR beta CDR3. TCRdb analysed the immunoSEQ multiplex PCR reads with MiXCR anew, one entry per CDR3 protein. The sample gives about 94,000 distinct CDR3 sequences, roughly 94% of which show up once; more than 0.3% is in the top ten. This sample is part of a study of CD8 T cells in Susac syndrome. Background on the study: Susac syndrome patients were untreated, on corticosteroids with some adding intravenous immunoglobulin, or on intravenous immunoglobulin only.

V shed 6 bases and J 5 bases; nucleotides not matched to a gene: 13. CDR3 length: 16 amino acids. Germline loops: CDR1 MNHNS, CDR2 SASEGT. Sequencing was carried out using CD4+ T cells from PBMCs. V usage is TRBV6-1 and J usage is TRBJ2-5; 9 bases align to TRBD1. This sequence was found in a human donor with Susac syndrome. CDR3 sequence (DNA): TGTGCCAGCAGCTTCCGGACAGGGGCCGGCGGGGAGACCCAGTACTTC. This translates into CASSFRTGAGGETQYF.